What follows are 15 T cell receptor beta chains derived from one specimen sequenced in a study of CD8+ T cells in alopecia areata. Individuals with alopecia areata gave both lesional scalp punch biopsies and peripheral blood for collection. Following extraction, RNA underwent reverse transcription to cDNA, which served as the sequencing template. The repertoire was sequenced with immunoSEQ multiplex PCR; TCRdb's copy has only in-frame clones and lacks some. The data show 9,500 to 15,000 clones, with 50% to 70% seen just once and about an eighth held by the top ten. Material: skin. These TCRs come from a human donor with alopecia areata.

V gene TRBV5-4 combines with J gene TRBJ2-3; D is unclear. The V end was cut by 0 bases, the J end by 2 bases, with 7 bases between. Germline CDR1 SGHNT, CDR2 YYREEE (reference sequence). The CDR3 sequence is 14 residues long. The CDR3: CASSLDPATDTQYF. CDR3 in DNA: TGTGCCAGCAGCTTGGATCCAGCCACAGATACGCAGTATTTT.

The V call is TRBV15, the J call TRBJ2-1, with TRBD2 matching over 9 bases. The germline V gene encodes CDR1 LNHNV and CDR2 YYDKDF (reference sequence). The junction had 12 bases not matched to a gene; V was cut back by 0 bases and J by 9 bases. The CDR3 loop spans 17 amino acids. The CDR3 is CATSRDRSGRPDGEQFF. The DNA for the CDR3 is TGTGCCACCAGCAGAGATAGGAGCGGGAGGCCGGACGGTGAGCAGTTCTTC.

This clone has more than one count but fewer than ten. V gene TRBV7-9 combines with J gene TRBJ2-2, with D unclear. V shed 4 bases and J shed 5 bases, with 8 bases lying between them. Per germline, CDR1 SEHNR and CDR2 FQNEAQ (reference sequence). The CDR3 spans 13 residues. This chain's CDR3 is CASSSQETGELFF. CDR3 in DNA: TGTGCCAGCAGCTCCCAGGAGACCGGGGAGCTGTTTTTT.

The chain employs TRBV29-1 and TRBJ2-3; possibly TRBD1 for D (6 bases). Germline V gives CDR1 SQVTM, CDR2 ANQGSEA. Trimming stripped 1 base from V and 6 bases from J, with 14 bases between. This CDR3 region has 14 residues. The CDR3 region has the DNA TGCAGCGTTGAAGTAGTGGGGGCAGGGGATACGCAGTATTTT. It specifies CSVEVVGAGDTQYF.

The V call is TRBV27, the J call TRBJ2-5; D unresolved. Germline CDR1 MNHEY, CDR2 SMNVEV (reference sequence). Between the trimmed V and J ends, which lost 5 bases and 4 bases, there was a span of 23 bases. This CDR3 comprises 17 residues. CDR3: CASSTTIRAMFRETQYF. For the CDR3, the DNA is TGTGCCAGCAGTACGACAATCCGGGCCATGTTTCGAGAGACCCAGTACTTC.

Relative to its sample, this clone is large. V is TRBV18 and J is TRBJ2-7, with 7 bases that match TRBD1. The CDR3 loop spans 13 amino acids. With 6 bases clipped from V and 5 bases from J, the junction kept 7 bases outside the gene matches. Germline V CDR1 and CDR2: KGHSH, LQKENI. The CDR3, as DNA: TGTGCCAGCTCGGCGACAGGGATGGACGAGCAGTACTTC. It codes for CASSATGMDEQYF. Full variable domain (missing parts from reference TRBV18 and TRBJ2-7): NAGVMQNPRHLVRRRGQEARLRCSPMKGHSHVYWYRQLPEEGLKFMVYLQKENIIDESGMPKERFSAEFPKEGPSILRIQQVVRGDSAAYFCASSATGMDEQYFGPGTRLTVT.

The chain joins TRBV6-5 to TRBJ1-4, with TRBD1 matching 10 bases. V dropped 4 bases and J dropped 8; count of bases not matched to a gene: 7. The CDR3 consists of 15 residues. Germline V gives CDR1 MNHEY, CDR2 SVGAGI. The CDR3: CASSWGGTGVEKLFF. The CDR3, as DNA: TGTGCCAGCAGTTGGGGCGGGACAGGGGTAGAAAAACTGTTTTTT.

J is TRBJ2-7 and V is TRBV7-7, with TRBD1 matching 11 bases. In germline, CDR1 is SSHAT, CDR2 FNYEAQ (reference sequence). V lost 4 bases, J lost 4 bases, and 3 bases stayed unmatched. The CDR3 is made up of 14 amino acids. CDR3 sequence reads: CASSSGTGGYEQYF. As DNA, the CDR3 is TGTGCCAGCAGCTCCGGGACAGGGGGGTACGAGCAGTACTTC.

V and J are TRBV7-6 and TRBJ1-1, with 7 bases that match TRBD1. CDR3 length: 14 residues. V shed 3 bases, J shed 4 bases, and the junction held 5 bases outside the gene matches. The germline CDR1 and CDR2 sequences are SGHVS and FNYEAQ. CDR3 in amino acids: CASSFSQGGTEAFF. In nucleotides, the CDR3 is TGTGCCAGCAGCTTTAGCCAGGGGGGCACTGAAGCTTTCTTT.

V and J are TRBV28 and TRBJ2-1, with 9 positions matching TRBD1. Looked up from germline, CDR1 is MDHEN and CDR2 is SYDVKM. The ends lost 5 bases at V and 5 bases at J; junction bases unmatched: 7. The CDR3 runs 15 residues. The CDR3: CASSGVGTGNNEQFF. The CDR3 DNA follows: TGTGCCAGCAGTGGTGTAGGGACAGGGAACAATGAGCAGTTCTTC.

The chain couples TRBV7-2 to TRBJ2-3; 7 bases fit TRBD2. The junction had 6 bases not matched to a gene; V was cut back by 5 bases and J by 4 bases. Looked up from germline, CDR1 is SGHTA and CDR2 is FQGNSA. The CDR3 has 14 amino acids. The CDR3 region is CASSPSGVSDTQYF. As DNA, the CDR3 is TGTGCCAGCAGCCCGAGCGGGGTATCAGATACGCAGTATTTT.

This clone was found once. A read error may account for a junction end that differs from germline. J is TRBJ1-2 and V is TRBV28; D is uncertain. Germline V gene lookup returns CDR1 MDHEN and CDR2 SYDVKM. The CDR3 runs 15 residues. Here the CDR3 DNA reads TGTGCCAGCAGCTTATATAGGGAAGTCGCCTATGGCTACACCTTC. Its protein product is CASSLYREVAYGYTF.

This clone was picked up a small number of times. The same CDR3 also results from other DNA sequences found in this sample. This chain uses TRBV18 with TRBJ1-1; D unresolved. This CDR3 has 12 amino acids. The germline V and J ends were trimmed by 3 bases and 1 base, with 3 bases remaining between them. Germline loops: CDR1 KGHSH, CDR2 LQKENI. CDR3 protein: CASSPQNTEAFF. The CDR3 nucleotides read TGTGCCAGCTCACCCCAGAACACTGAAGCTTTCTTT.

The chain joins TRBV21-1 to TRBJ2-7. TRBV21-1 is an annotated pseudogene. The CDR3 has 17 residues. The CDR3 reads CASSKALWTATSYEQYF. CDR3 DNA: TGTGCCAGCAGCAAAGCGCTTTGGACCGCTACCTCCTACGAGCAGTACTTC.

The chain combines TRBV4-1 with TRBJ2-2, with 13 bases identical to TRBD2. This CDR3 contains 15 residues. After removal of 4 bases from V and 6 bases from J, the junction contained 2 bases not matched to a gene. Germline loops: CDR1 MGHRA, CDR2 YSYEKL. CDR3 DNA sequence: TGCGCCAGCAGCCTGGGACTAGCGGGGCCCGGGGAGCTGTTTTTT. Translation gives CASSLGLAGPGELFF.